The 31 T cell receptor beta chains reported below all come from one sample, sequenced in a study of cytomegalovirus exposure and HLA in healthy donors. The primer mix had 60 Vbeta and 13 Jbeta primers. Some clones are missing from TCRdb's copy, which holds only in-frame ones; the method was immunoSEQ multiplex PCR. The sample contains approximately 140,000 clones, over 75% of which appear only once. Sequencing was done on a sample of PBMCs. The receptors originated from a male donor in good health and CMV-seronegative.

This clone was counted only a few times. The chain combines TRBV4-3 with TRBJ2-5, with 11 bases matching TRBD1. The CDR3 contains 16 residues. V trimming: 1 base; J trimming: 4 bases; junction bases outside the gene matches: 5. CDR1 is LGHNA and CDR2 is YSLEER in the germline V gene. The CDR3: CASSQGAGTGGETQYF. Written as DNA, the CDR3 is TGCGCCAGCAGCCAAGGAGCGGGGACAGGGGGAGAGACCCAGTACTTC.

This chain uses TRBV27 with TRBJ2-1; D gene uncertain. Trimming removed 5 bases at V and 2 bases at J, with 10 bases between. Germline V gene lookup returns CDR1 MNHEY and CDR2 SMNVEV (reference sequence). The CDR3 extends over 14 amino acids. CDR3 region: CASSGLVTYNEQFF. The CDR3 DNA is TGTGCCAGCAGTGGCCTAGTCACCTACAATGAGCAGTTCTTC.

Note on this clone: Other DNA sequences in the sample encode the same CDR3. The chain couples TRBV6-6 to TRBJ1-5; tentatively, D is TRBD1 (5 bases). In germline, CDR1 is MNHNY, CDR2 SVGAGI (reference sequence). V gave up 3 bases and J gave up 2 bases, with 8 bases separating them. The CDR3 loop spans 14 amino acids. DNA of the CDR3: TGTGCCAGCAGTTATTCACAGGGCAATCAGCCCCAGCATTTT. This sequence encodes CASSYSQGNQPQHF.

The gene calls are TRBV14 and TRBJ2-1; 7 bases map to TRBD2. The CDR3 runs to 16 residues. The V gene end was trimmed by 6 bases and the J gene end by 10 bases; junction bases not matched to a gene: 18. Germline V gives CDR1 SGHDN, CDR2 FVKESK. The CDR3 reads CASSYKGGTRRREQFF. The CDR3 nucleotides are TGTGCCAGCAGTTATAAGGGAGGGACCCGGAGGCGGGAGCAGTTCTTC.

This rearrangement joins TRBV28 to TRBJ2-3; TRBD2 agrees at 8 bases. Looked up from germline, CDR1 is MDHEN and CDR2 is SYDVKM. This CDR3 region has 17 residues. The J segment lost 5 bases and the V segment lost 1 base, leaving 11 bases of the junction unmatched. DNA of the CDR3: TGTGCCAGCAGTTTATCCCCACTAGCGGAAATGGGAGATACGCAGTATTTT. Its protein product is CASSLSPLAEMGDTQYF.

The chain links TRBV27 to TRBJ2-7; D gene uncertain. V lost 0 bases, J lost 3 bases, and 9 bases lay in between. The CDR3 loop spans 14 amino acids. The germline V gene has CDR1 MNHEY and CDR2 SMNVEV (reference sequence). This CDR3 is CASSLSFGGYEQYF. As DNA, the CDR3 is TGTGCCAGCAGTTTATCTTTCGGCGGCTACGAGCAGTACTTC.

This chain links TRBV18 with TRBJ2-1, with 9 bases fitting TRBD2. Germline V lookup: CDR1 KGHSH, CDR2 LQKENI. The CDR3 contains 16 residues. The ends lost 4 bases at V and 6 bases at J; junction bases unmatched: 10. The CDR3 coding sequence is TGTGCCAGCTCACTAATAGCGGGAGAAGTTGCCAATGAGCAGTTCTTC. Amino acids: CASSLIAGEVANEQFF.

The chain has TRBV5-1 and TRBJ2-3, with D perhaps TRBD2 (5 bases). The V gene's germline CDR1 is SGHRS and CDR2 YFSETQ. CDR3 length: 14 residues. V lost 4 bases, J lost 0 bases, and 9 bases lay in between. CDR3 residues: CASSDGESTDTQYF. DNA for the CDR3: TGCGCCAGCAGCGACGGGGAAAGCACAGATACGCAGTATTTT.

This clone was picked up one time. The chain recombines TRBV21-1 with TRBJ2-1; TRBD2, the table's D call, was not compared with the DNA. TRBV21-1 is recorded as a pseudogene. The CDR3 loop spans 9 amino acids. CDR3 nucleotides: TGTGCCAGCAGCAAACGTTCGTTCTTC. Translated: CASSKRSFF.

As for this clone: Other nucleotide sequences in the sample specify the same CDR3. The genes are TRBV11-2 and TRBJ2-7, with D perhaps matching TRBD2 (6 bases). Trimming took off 7 bases at V and 6 bases at J, with 16 bases between the two ends. Germline V gene lookup returns CDR1 SGHAT and CDR2 FQNNGV. CDR3 size: 13 residues. CDR3 bases: TGTGCCAGCACTCCGGAGGGTCGTTCCGAGCAGTACTTC. Amino acid sequence: CASTPEGRSEQYF.

This chain joins TRBV6-5 and TRBJ2-3; D unresolved. The CDR3 sequence is 13 residues long. CDR1 and CDR2 (germline): MNHEY, SVGAGI. The V end was cut by 5 bases, the J end by 8 bases, with 14 bases between. The CDR3 sequence is CASSPAWRGTQYF. The CDR3 coding sequence is TGTGCCAGCAGTCCCGCCTGGCGAGGTACGCAGTATTTT.

V and J are TRBV5-1 and TRBJ1-2; tentative D call: TRBD1 (5 bases). CDR1 and CDR2 from the germline V gene are SGHRS and YFSETQ. V lost 0 bases to trimming and J lost 5 bases, with 14 bases between them. The CDR3 loop spans 15 amino acids. In DNA, the CDR3 is TGCGCCAGCAGCTTGGTCCAGGGAGGTTTGTATGGCTACACCTTC. It encodes CASSLVQGGLYGYTF.

This chain connects TRBV28 to TRBJ1-4; D is perhaps TRBD1 (5 bases). The germline gives CDR1 MDHEN, CDR2 SYDVKM. Trimming stripped 2 bases from V and 2 bases from J, with 9 bases between. The length of the CDR3 is 15 residues. In DNA form, the CDR3 reads TGTGCCAGCAGTTTACGGGGGTATACTAATGAAAAACTGTTTTTT. Amino acid sequence: CASSLRGYTNEKLFF.

The rearrangement links TRBV13 to TRBJ2-1, with D uncertain. Trimming pared 5 bases from V and 8 bases from J, leaving 10 bases between. The CDR3 consists of 12 residues. Germline V lookup: CDR1 PRHDT, CDR2 FYEKMQ (reference sequence). Written as DNA, the CDR3 is TGTGCCAGCAGCCGCAGTTTCGATGAGCAGTTCTTC. Its translation is CASSRSFDEQFF.

V and J are TRBV18 and TRBJ2-7, with 7 bases aligning to TRBD2. Germline trimming cut 5 bases from V and 3 bases from J; bases unmatched to any gene: 7. The germline CDR1 and CDR2 sequences are KGHSH and LQKENI. The CDR3 contains 14 residues. CDR3 protein: CASSASGTIYEQYF. CDR3 bases: TGTGCCAGCTCAGCCAGCGGGACGATCTACGAGCAGTACTTC.

The J gene is TRBJ2-7, the V gene TRBV15, with 8 bases that match TRBD2. The CDR3 is 17 amino acids. With V trimmed by 3 bases and J by 3 bases, 13 bases remained unmatched. In germline, CDR1 is LNHNV, CDR2 YYDKDF (reference sequence). Written as DNA, the CDR3 is TGTGCCACCAGCAGTGAACCTCCCGGGACTAGGGTCTACGAGCAGTACTTC. This codes for CATSSEPPGTRVYEQYF.

V is TRBV19 and J is TRBJ2-3; 9 nucleotides line up with TRBD1. In germline, CDR1 is LNHDA, CDR2 SQIVND (reference sequence). The CDR3 contains 15 residues. Losses at the gene ends were 6 bases for V and 5 bases for J; bases not matched to a gene: 9. CDR3: CASSAGTGIGDTQYF. The CDR3 region has the DNA TGTGCCAGTAGCGCCGGGACAGGGATAGGAGATACGCAGTATTTT.

Regarding this clone: At one end the junction does not follow the germline gene, possibly because of a read error. The V and J genes are TRBV2 and TRBJ2-1, with 12 bases lining up with TRBD2. CDR3 length: 14 residues. The germline gives CDR1 SNHLY, CDR2 FYNNEI. CDR3 bases: TGTGCCAGCAGGGATACTAGCGGGAGGCAGAACCCCCTCTTC. Translated: CASRDTSGRQNPLF.

Worth noting for this clone: The junction and the germline gene differ at one end; a read error may be behind it. The chain combines TRBV20-1 with TRBJ2-1, with D unresolved. Looked up from germline, CDR1 is DFQATT and CDR2 is SNEGSKA (reference sequence). The CDR3 contains 10 residues. CDR3 sequence: CGAPIDEQFF. CDR3 nucleotide sequence: TGCGGTGCTCCTATCGATGAGCAGTTCTTC.

The CDR3 sequence is CASSLQQGLEQYF. In DNA, the CDR3 is TGTGCCAGCAGCCTACAACAGGGGCTCGAGCAGTACTTC. The chain combines TRBV21-1 with TRBJ2-7; TRBD1 is the table's D call, not checked against the DNA. TRBV21-1 is a documented pseudogene. CDR3 length equals 13 residues.

This chain joins TRBV5-4 and TRBJ1-2; 9 nucleotides agree with TRBD1. This CDR3 has 15 residues. V lost 5 bases, J lost 2 bases, and 7 bases stayed unmatched. The germline V gene has CDR1 SGHNT and CDR2 YYREEE (reference sequence). The chain's CDR3 is CASRQGQGRNYGYTF. CDR3 nucleotide sequence: TGTGCCAGCAGGCAGGGACAGGGAAGGAACTATGGCTACACCTTC.

The chain uses TRBV19 and TRBJ1-1, with 8 bases lining up with TRBD1. V shed 5 bases and J 2 bases; nucleotides not matched to a gene: 10. The length of the CDR3 is 16 residues. Germline V gene data show CDR1 as LNHDA and CDR2 as SQIVND (reference sequence). CDR3 protein: CASSHTDRVVNTEAFF. In nucleotides, the CDR3 is TGTGCCAGTAGTCACACGGACAGGGTTGTTAACACTGAAGCTTTCTTT.

The chain carries TRBV30 and TRBJ1-5, with D possibly TRBD1 on 5 matching bases. Trimming shortened V by 3 bases and J by 6 bases, and 12 bases separated the two germline ends. The CDR3 is 13 amino acids. CDR1 is GTSNPN and CDR2 is SVGIG in the germline V gene (reference sequence). The CDR3 DNA sequence: TGTGCCTGGAGCGGGGGAAAGGGTCAGCCCCAGCATTTT. It translates to CAWSGGKGQPQHF.

A few counts support this clone. The rearrangement joins TRBV10-3 to TRBJ2-7; maybe TRBD1 (6 bases). The CDR3 runs 15 residues. Trimming left V 6 bases short and J 1 base short, with 16 bases between. Germline V gene lookup returns CDR1 ENHRY and CDR2 SYGVKD. The CDR3 bases are TGTGCCATCAGGGGACGGGCAGGGGTTTCCTACGAGCAGTACTTC. Translated: CAIRGRAGVSYEQYF.

This chain connects TRBV5-1 to TRBJ2-2; maybe TRBD2 (6 bases). Between the trimmed V and J ends, which lost 0 bases and 4 bases, there was a span of 16 bases. Germline values: CDR1 SGHRS, CDR2 YFSETQ. The CDR3 consists of 17 residues. CDR3 DNA: TGCGCCAGCAGCTTGGCCCAGGTGGGAGGCGCCACCGGGGAGCTGTTTTTT. Amino acids: CASSLAQVGGATGELFF. Complete variable domain (other parts from reference TRBV5-1 and TRBJ2-2): KAGVTQTPRYLIKTRGQQVTLSCSPISGHRSVSWYQQTPGQGLQFLFEYFSETQRNKGNFPGRFSGRQFSNSRSEMNVSTLELGDSALYLCASSLAQVGGATGELFFGEGSRLTVL.

The chain is built from TRBV30 and TRBJ1-6; D is undetermined. The CDR3 runs to 15 residues. CDR1 and CDR2 from the germline V gene are GTSNPN and SVGIG (reference sequence). The germline V and J ends were trimmed by 3 bases and 14 bases, with 23 bases remaining between them. The CDR3 loop reads CAWSETPGNSGTLHF. The CDR3 bases are TGTGCCTGGAGCGAAACGCCCGGTAATTCCGGTACCCTCCACTTT.

This rearrangement joins TRBV4-3 to TRBJ2-5, with 10 positions matching TRBD1. The J call may be in error: the DNA end matches TRBJ2-7 better. Germline CDR1 LGHNA, CDR2 YSLEER. The CDR3 spans 14 residues. The DNA of the CDR3 is TGCGCCAGCAGCCTAGGGACAGGGGCGTACGAGCAGTACTTC. Translated: CASSLGTGAYEQYF.

The chain couples TRBV6-5 to TRBJ2-1; 11 bases fit TRBD2. Germline V gives CDR1 MNHEY, CDR2 SVGAGI. The CDR3 is 16 residues long. The V segment lost 0 bases and the J segment 11 bases; nucleotides outside the gene matches: 9. This chain's CDR3 is CASSYSYSGRGLKQFF. Here the CDR3 DNA reads TGTGCCAGCAGTTACTCGTATAGCGGGAGGGGCCTGAAGCAGTTCTTC.

The rearrangement links TRBV11-2 to TRBJ2-1; the D gene is possibly TRBD2 (5 bases). Deletions cut 6 bases from V and 2 bases from J, with 11 bases between. This CDR3 has 14 residues. The V gene's germline CDR1 is SGHAT and CDR2 FQNNGV. The CDR3: CASSFLGTYNEQFF. As DNA, the CDR3 is TGTGCCAGCAGTTTCCTCGGGACCTACAATGAGCAGTTCTTC.

The V gene is TRBV18, the J gene TRBJ2-2; 10 bases match TRBD2. Losses at the gene ends were 1 base for V and 7 bases for J; bases not matched to a gene: 6. The CDR3 is 16 amino acids. Per the germline V gene, CDR1 is KGHSH and CDR2 is LQKENI. CDR3 loop: CASSPQASGSFGELFF. DNA of the CDR3: TGTGCCAGCTCACCACAGGCTAGCGGGAGTTTCGGGGAGCTGTTTTTT.

This clone appeared a few times. This chain connects TRBV4-3 to TRBJ2-7, with 8 positions matching TRBD1. This CDR3 contains 15 residues. Germline loops: CDR1 LGHNA, CDR2 YSLEER. The ends lost 4 bases at V and 3 bases at J; junction bases unmatched: 8. CDR3 loop: CASSPGRGLFYEQYF. The CDR3 DNA is TGCGCCAGCAGCCCTGGCAGGGGGCTATTCTACGAGCAGTACTTC.